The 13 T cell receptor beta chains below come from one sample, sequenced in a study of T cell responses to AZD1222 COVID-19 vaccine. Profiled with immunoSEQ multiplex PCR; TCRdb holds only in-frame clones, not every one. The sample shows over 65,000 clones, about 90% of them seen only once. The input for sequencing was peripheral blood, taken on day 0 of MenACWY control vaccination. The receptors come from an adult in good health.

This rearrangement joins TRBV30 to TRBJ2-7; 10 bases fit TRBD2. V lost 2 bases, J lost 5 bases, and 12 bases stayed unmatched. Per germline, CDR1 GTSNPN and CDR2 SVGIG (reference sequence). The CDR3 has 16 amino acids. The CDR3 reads CAWSNKMASGSDEQYF. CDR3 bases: TGTGCCTGGAGTAATAAAATGGCTAGCGGGAGCGACGAGCAGTACTTC.

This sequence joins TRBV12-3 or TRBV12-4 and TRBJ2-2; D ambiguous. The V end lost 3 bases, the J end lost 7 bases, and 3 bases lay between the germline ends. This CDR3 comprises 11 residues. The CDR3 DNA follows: TGTGCCAGCAGTTTCGGCGGGGAGCTGTTTTTT. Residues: CASSFGGELFF.

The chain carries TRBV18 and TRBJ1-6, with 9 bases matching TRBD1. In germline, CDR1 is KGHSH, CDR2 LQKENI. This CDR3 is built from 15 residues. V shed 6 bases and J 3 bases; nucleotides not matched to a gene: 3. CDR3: CASSGQGLYNSPLHF. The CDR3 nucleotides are TGTGCCAGCTCCGGACAGGGGCTCTATAATTCACCCCTCCACTTT.

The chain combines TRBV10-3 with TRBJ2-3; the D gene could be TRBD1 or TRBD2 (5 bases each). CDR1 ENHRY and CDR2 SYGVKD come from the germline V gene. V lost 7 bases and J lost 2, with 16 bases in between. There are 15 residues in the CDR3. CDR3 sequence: CAITPSSGLTDTQYF. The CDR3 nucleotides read TGTGCCATCACCCCAAGCTCGGGGCTCACAGATACGCAGTATTTT.

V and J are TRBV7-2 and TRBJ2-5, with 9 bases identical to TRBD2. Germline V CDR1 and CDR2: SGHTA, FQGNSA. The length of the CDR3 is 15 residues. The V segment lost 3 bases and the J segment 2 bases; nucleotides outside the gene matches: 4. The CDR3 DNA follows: TGTGCCAGCAGCTTTGTAGCGGGGGTACAAGAGACCCAGTACTTC. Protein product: CASSFVAGVQETQYF. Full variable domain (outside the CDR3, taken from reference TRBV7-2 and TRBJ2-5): GAGVSQSPSNKVTEKGKDVELRCDPISGHTALYWYRQSLGQGLEFLIYFQGNSAPDKSGLPSDRFSAERTGGSVSTLTIQRTQQEDSAVYLCASSFVAGVQETQYFGPGTRLLVL.

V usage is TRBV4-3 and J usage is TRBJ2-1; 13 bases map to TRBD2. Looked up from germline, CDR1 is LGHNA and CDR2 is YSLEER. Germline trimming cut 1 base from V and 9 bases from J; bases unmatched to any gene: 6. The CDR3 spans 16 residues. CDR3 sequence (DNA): TGCGCCAGCAGCCAAGCCGGACTAGCGGGAGTCGGTGAGCAGTTCTTC. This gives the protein CASSQAGLAGVGEQFF.

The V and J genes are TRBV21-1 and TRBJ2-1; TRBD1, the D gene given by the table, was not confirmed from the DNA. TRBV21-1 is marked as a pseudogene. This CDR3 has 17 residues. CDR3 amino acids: CASGPIDGQGPYNEQFF. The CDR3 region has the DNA TGTGCCAGCGGACCAATAGATGGACAGGGTCCCTACAATGAGCAGTTCTTC.

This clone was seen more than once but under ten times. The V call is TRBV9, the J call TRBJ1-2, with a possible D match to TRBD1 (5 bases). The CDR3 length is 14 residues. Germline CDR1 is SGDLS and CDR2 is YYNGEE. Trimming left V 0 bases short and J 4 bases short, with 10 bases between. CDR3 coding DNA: TGTGCCAGCAGCGTAGAAGGGACCCCCTATGGCTACACCTTC. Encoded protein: CASSVEGTPYGYTF.

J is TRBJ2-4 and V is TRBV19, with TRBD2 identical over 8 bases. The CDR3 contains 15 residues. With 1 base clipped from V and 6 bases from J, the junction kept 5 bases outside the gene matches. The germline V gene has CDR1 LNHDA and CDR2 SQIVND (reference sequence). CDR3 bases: TGTGCCAGTAGTATAGTGGCGGGAGGTGGAAACATTCAGTACTTC. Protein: CASSIVAGGGNIQYF.

The CDR3 DNA follows: TGTGCCAGCAGCGCCCGGACAGGGGGCGAGCAGTACTTC. The encoded protein is CASSARTGGEQYF. The chain joins TRBV7-8 to TRBJ2-7, with 10 nucleotides matching TRBD1. Germline V gene sequence: CDR1 SGHVS, CDR2 FQNEAQ. The CDR3 is 13 amino acids. V lost 5 bases to trimming and J lost 6 bases; unmatched junction nucleotides: 4.

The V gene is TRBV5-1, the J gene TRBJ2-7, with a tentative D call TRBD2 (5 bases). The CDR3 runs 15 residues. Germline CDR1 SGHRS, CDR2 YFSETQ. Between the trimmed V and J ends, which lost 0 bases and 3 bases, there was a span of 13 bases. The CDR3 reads CASSLGSGSLYEQYF. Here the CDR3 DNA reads TGCGCCAGCAGCTTGGGATCGGGGTCGCTCTACGAGCAGTACTTC.

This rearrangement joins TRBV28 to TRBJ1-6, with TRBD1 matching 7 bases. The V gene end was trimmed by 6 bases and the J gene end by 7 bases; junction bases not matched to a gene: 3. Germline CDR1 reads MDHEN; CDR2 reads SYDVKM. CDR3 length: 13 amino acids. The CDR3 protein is CASRTGRNSPLHF. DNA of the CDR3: TGTGCCAGCAGGACAGGGAGGAATTCACCCCTCCACTTT.

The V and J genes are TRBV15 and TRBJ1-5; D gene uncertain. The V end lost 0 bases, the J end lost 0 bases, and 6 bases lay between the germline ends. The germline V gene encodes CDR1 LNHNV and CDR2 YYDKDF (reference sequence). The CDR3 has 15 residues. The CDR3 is CATSRDPNSNQPQHF. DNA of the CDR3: TGTGCCACCAGCAGAGACCCAAATAGCAATCAGCCCCAGCATTTT.